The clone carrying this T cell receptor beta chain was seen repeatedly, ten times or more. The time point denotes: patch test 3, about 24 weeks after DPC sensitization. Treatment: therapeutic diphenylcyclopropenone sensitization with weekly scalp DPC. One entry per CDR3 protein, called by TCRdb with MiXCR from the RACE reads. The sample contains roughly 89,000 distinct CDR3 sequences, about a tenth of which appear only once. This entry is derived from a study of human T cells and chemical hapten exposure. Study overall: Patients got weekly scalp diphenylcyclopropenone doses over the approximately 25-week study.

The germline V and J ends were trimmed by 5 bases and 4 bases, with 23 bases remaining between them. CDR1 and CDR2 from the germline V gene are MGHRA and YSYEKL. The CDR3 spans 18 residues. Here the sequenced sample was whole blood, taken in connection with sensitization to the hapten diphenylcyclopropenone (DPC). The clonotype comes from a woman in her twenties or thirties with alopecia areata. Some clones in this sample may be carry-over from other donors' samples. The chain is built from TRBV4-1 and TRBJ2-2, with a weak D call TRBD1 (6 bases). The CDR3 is CASSYLAGVDKGTGELFF. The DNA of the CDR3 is TGCGCCAGCAGCTACCTGGCAGGGGTGGACAAGGGCACCGGGGAGCTGTTTTTT.